This section outlines one T cell receptor beta chain sequence together with its context. No antigen is known for it. No clone much larger than this one lies a single base away; base qualities are absent. The CDR3 starts with the cysteine, ends with the phenylalanine, and has 15 residues. The entry retains the CDR3 DNA only, 45 bases that are in frame from base 1. CDR1 MNHEY and CDR2 SMNVEV were looked up in the germline V gene (reference sequence). At the junction V is shortened by 1 base and J by 0 bases; bases outside the gene matches: 2. The receptor library was made with the immunoSEQ multiplex PCR assay. TCRdb carries this immuneACCESS record with in-frame sequences only. Its versions omit some clonotypes, under half of them owing to an unresolved V gene in the studies checked, with the rest unexplained. This sample comprises 630,000 or so clones, around 87% of them detected only once. The ten largest clones take up 0.0094% of the sample.

These data belong to a study of shared T cell receptors in the human thymus (dated by TCRdb to the early 2020s). Study-level background: The study investigated the way shared, self-reactive T-cell receptor alpha chains are produced in the human thymus.

These data also featured in a second study, about human thymus T cells. As that second paper reports: The donors were immunologically healthy infants in Finland who had open corrective cardiac surgery for congenital heart defects. Thymus tissue was collected as surgical resects that were removed during corrective cardiac surgery. V and J gene segment usage appeared biased in both thymic and peripheral blood repertoires. Highly overlapping thymic TCR repertoires among unrelated individuals were reported in the related research. The study described the TCR alpha and beta repertoires in about 8 infant thymus samples and a few matching peripheral blood samples. Donor ages ranging from about 6 to 244 days were recorded, and about six male and a couple of female infants were included in the cohort. Thymocytes were released mechanically from tissue and stored at -70 °C as pellets of roughly 9-32 million cells. A QIAsymphony instrument was used to extract genomic DNA from the frozen cell pellets. The immunoSEQ multiplex PCR assay was used to amplify the TCRB and TCRAD loci from a standardized quantity of quality-controlled genomic DNA. Amplicons spanned the V(D)J region at a length sufficient to cover the CDR3 and identify V and J genes. Through the commercial immunoSEQ service, the amplicons were sequenced on an Illumina platform. Corrections for primer bias and sequencing errors followed previously described methods, while TCRAD and TCRB definitions were based on the IMGT database. Repertoires were analysed with immunoSEQ Analyzer 3.0 and VDJTools, covering basic statistics, V/J segment usage, diversity estimates, rarefaction and pairwise overlap. Diversity was estimated with Chao1, ChaoE, Efron-Thisted, Shannon and inverse Simpson indices, and also on datasets down-sampled to the smallest sample. Repertoire overlap was assessed by strict matching of CDR3 nucleotide sequence, V gene and J gene, and clustering was done by Jaccard-based multidimensional scaling. On average, thymus samples yielded hundreds of thousands of unique TCRB clonotypes, whereas blood samples yielded about 80,000.

This receptor was obtained from a boy under two years old with a congenital heart defect. Donor details come from another sample of the same person, matched by shared clones. Sequenced: thymocytes. This receptor chain uses TRBV27 and TRBJ2-7; a stretch of 8 junction bases matches TRBD2. DNA sequence: TGTGCCAGCAGTTTATGGAGCGGGAGCTCCTACGAGCAGTACTTC. Its protein is CASSLWSGSSYEQYF.